One T cell receptor beta chain is described in this entry. Its antigen is unknown. The data stem from a study of regulatory T cells in long-lasting Graves disease. Study as a whole: Positive TSH receptor antibodies alongside over 5 years of antithyroid drugs were what marked Graves' disease as persistent.

As to time point: persistent/refractory GD, antithyroid drugs over 5 years with positive TRAb. PBMC-extracted RNA yielded the TCR library. CDR3-region Arm-PCR and iRepertoire HTBI primers produced the TCR beta libraries. Each CDR3 protein is one row after TCRdb ran MiXCR on the multiplex PCR reads. Of about 660,000 distinct CDR3 sequences in the sample, about 30% are singletons; the top ten hold about 42%. Notes on the study in general: Favored usage of TRBV28, TRBJ1-2 and TRBJ2-5 was recorded in persistent disease.

Trimming cost V 5 bases and J 3 bases, with 11 bases left between them. The CDR3 covers 13 residues. CDR1 is MNHNS, CDR2 SASEGT, per germline. V gene TRBV6-1 combines with J gene TRBJ2-7; unclear D gene. The sample was peripheral blood mononuclear cells (PBMCs), taken when the disease was refractory, from a patient treated with antithyroid drugs. The clonotype was recovered from a female donor with Graves disease. CDR3 region: CASSTRTFYEQYF. The CDR3, as DNA: TGTGCCAGCAGTACAAGGACCTTCTACGAGCAGTACTTC.